A single sample is the source of the 32 T cell receptor beta chains below, sequenced in a study of PD-1 blockade in classical Hodgkin lymphoma. Clones were sequenced by immunoSEQ multiplex PCR, and TCRdb holds only the in-frame ones, with some missing. This table has 25,000 to 30,000 clones, around 80% appearing once. Time point: cycle 4 day 1 (C4D1), after 6 weeks of nivolumab. Each and every patient relapsed after autologous stem cell transplantation, and patients got differing brentuximab vedotin exposure. Sample: peripheral blood mononuclear cells (PBMCs), taken before the fourth cycle of nivolumab. All receptors come from a human donor with classical Hodgkin lymphoma.

The V and J genes are TRBV5-1 and TRBJ2-3, with D perhaps TRBD2 (6 bases). V shed 4 bases and J shed 0 bases, with 18 bases lying between them. The germline gives CDR1 SGHRS, CDR2 YFSETQ. The CDR3 is 17 amino acids. CDR3 residues: CASSRGLASESTDTQYF. The CDR3 DNA is TGCGCCAGCAGCCGGGGGTTAGCGTCCGAGAGCACAGATACGCAGTATTTT.

By sample fraction, this clone is medium-sized (0.01 to 0.1%). The chain carries TRBV28 and TRBJ2-7; D may be TRBD1 (6 bases). The germline CDR1 and CDR2 sequences are MDHEN and SYDVKM. The V gene lost 3 bases and the J gene lost 5 bases, with 17 bases spanning the gap. This CDR3 is built from 15 residues. As DNA, the CDR3 is TGTGCCAGCAGTTTCCCCCAGGGGAGTATCGACGAGCAGTACTTC. The encoded protein is CASSFPQGSIDEQYF.

The chain carries TRBV18 and TRBJ2-3; TRBD1 agrees at 8 bases. V gave up 4 bases and J gave up 1 base; unmatched junction bases: 10. The CDR3 consists of 17 residues. Germline values: CDR1 KGHSH, CDR2 LQKENI. The CDR3 nucleotides are TGTGCCAGCTCACTCACGATTAAACAGGGGGGCACAGATACGCAGTATTTT. It yields the protein CASSLTIKQGGTDTQYF.

The chain employs TRBV5-1 and TRBJ1-2; the match to TRBD1 covers 8 bases. J lost 5 bases, V lost 1 base, and 4 bases had no gene match. Looked up from germline, CDR1 is SGHRS and CDR2 is YFSETQ. The CDR3 covers 14 residues. CDR3 amino acids: CASSLTGQVYGYTF. The CDR3 DNA follows: TGCGCCAGCAGCTTGACGGGACAGGTATATGGCTACACCTTC. Based on the CDR3 plus reference TRBV5-1 and TRBJ1-2, the full variable domain is KAGVTQTPRYLIKTRGQQVTLSCSPISGHRSVSWYQQTPGQGLQFLFEYFSETQRNKGNFPGRFSGRQFSNSRSEMNVSTLELGDSALYLCASSLTGQVYGYTFGSGTRLTVV.

The V gene is TRBV27, the J gene TRBJ2-7; D is perhaps TRBD2 (6 bases). The CDR3 is 14 amino acids. V dropped 6 bases and J dropped 3 bases, with 15 bases sitting between them. Germline V lookup: CDR1 MNHEY, CDR2 SMNVEV (reference sequence). CDR3 coding DNA: TGTGCCAGCAGGGGCGAGCGGGCCAACTACGAGCAGTACTTC. It encodes CASRGERANYEQYF.

The chain has TRBV4-1 and TRBJ1-1; possibly TRBD1 for D (6 bases). Trimming stripped 0 bases from V and 2 bases from J, with 13 bases between. This CDR3 comprises 16 residues. The germline V gene encodes CDR1 MGHRA and CDR2 YSYEKL. The CDR3 loop is CASSQDLNRANTEAFF. The CDR3 DNA reads TGCGCCAGCAGCCAAGATCTCAACAGGGCAAACACTGAAGCTTTCTTT.

The chain recombines TRBV28 with TRBJ1-2; 10 positions match TRBD1. The germline V gene has CDR1 MDHEN and CDR2 SYDVKM. V lost 4 bases to trimming and J lost 2 bases; unmatched junction nucleotides: 4. The CDR3 has 15 residues. CDR3 protein: CASSYETGGNYGYTF. CDR3 sequence (DNA): TGTGCCAGCAGTTACGAGACAGGGGGCAACTATGGCTACACCTTC.

The rearrangement joins TRBV9 to TRBJ2-7; tentative D call: TRBD1 (6 bases). The CDR3 consists of 16 residues. Germline V gives CDR1 SGDLS, CDR2 YYNGEE. The V and J ends lost 1 base and 1 base respectively, with 15 bases between them. CDR3 DNA sequence: TGTGCCAGCAGCGTAACCCCACAGGGTAGTTCCTACGAGCAGTACTTC. Translation gives CASSVTPQGSSYEQYF.

This chain connects TRBV5-1 to TRBJ1-2; a possible D gene is TRBD1 (6 bases). With 4 bases removed from V and 3 bases from J, the gap between germline ends came to 13 bases. The CDR3 extends over 14 amino acids. The germline gives CDR1 SGHRS, CDR2 YFSETQ. In DNA form, the CDR3 reads TGCGCCAGCAGCAGTTTACAGGGAGACTATGGCTACACCTTC. Residues: CASSSLQGDYGYTF. Complete variable domain (other parts from reference TRBV5-1 and TRBJ1-2): KAGVTQTPRYLIKTRGQQVTLSCSPISGHRSVSWYQQTPGQGLQFLFEYFSETQRNKGNFPGRFSGRQFSNSRSEMNVSTLELGDSALYLCASSSLQGDYGYTFGSGTRLTVV.

The chain combines TRBV6-4 with TRBJ1-5; D ambiguous. CDR1 and CDR2 from the germline V gene are MRHNA and SNTAGT. This CDR3 region has 13 residues. V was trimmed by 6 bases and J by 6 bases, leaving 12 bases between them. The CDR3 sequence is CASSRVAGQPQHF. The CDR3 region has the DNA TGTGCCAGCAGCCGGGTAGCAGGTCAGCCCCAGCATTTT.

The chain joins TRBV28 to TRBJ1-5, with 7 bases fitting TRBD1. This CDR3 has 13 amino acids. Germline CDR1 reads MDHEN; CDR2 reads SYDVKM. J gave up 9 bases and V 3 bases, and 5 bases lay outside the gene matches. CDR3 nucleotides: TGTGCCAGCAGTTTCAGGGGGGCCGGGCCCCAGCATTTT. It yields the protein CASSFRGAGPQHF. The full variable domain, its missing parts supplied by reference TRBV28 and TRBJ1-5, is DVKVTQSSRYLVKRTGEKVFLECVQDMDHENMFWYRQDPGLGLRLIYFSYDVKMKEKGDIPEGYSVSREKKERFSLILESASTNQTSMYLCASSFRGAGPQHFGDGTRLSIL.

The rearrangement uses TRBV5-1 and TRBJ1-2, with D possibly TRBD1 on 5 matching bases. V was shortened by 4 bases and J by 6 bases, with 13 bases between the two germline ends. The V gene's germline CDR1 is SGHRS and CDR2 YFSETQ. The CDR3 consists of 13 residues. The DNA for the CDR3 is TGCGCCAGCAGCCCGTGGGGGGGAGATGGCTACACCTTC. As protein: CASSPWGGDGYTF.

The V and J genes are TRBV6-1 and TRBJ1-5, with D possibly being TRBD1 (6 bases). Trimming pared 2 bases from V and 3 bases from J, leaving 11 bases between. Germline CDR1 MNHNS, CDR2 SASEGT. This CDR3 has 15 amino acids. The CDR3 region is CASSERTALNQPQHF. The CDR3 nucleotides read TGTGCCAGCAGTGAAAGGACAGCCCTCAATCAGCCCCAGCATTTT.

CDR3 amino acids: CSVEEESYEQYF. The CDR3 region has the DNA TGCAGCGTTGAAGAGGAGTCCTACGAGCAGTACTTC. This chain connects TRBV29-1 to TRBJ2-7; D is undetermined. CDR1 is SQVTM, CDR2 ANQGSEA, per germline. Trimming removed 0 bases at V and 1 base at J, with 4 bases between. The CDR3 runs 12 residues.

This clone showed up just a few times. The rearrangement links TRBV28 to TRBJ2-4, with D tentatively TRBD1 or TRBD2 (5 bases each). CDR3 length: 15 amino acids. The V and J ends lost 5 bases and 8 bases respectively, with 19 bases between them. CDR1 MDHEN and CDR2 SYDVKM come from the germline V gene. The CDR3 protein is CASSAPGPLGYIQYF. The CDR3 coding sequence is TGTGCCAGCAGTGCCCCGGGACCCCTGGGGTACATTCAGTACTTC.

The gene calls are TRBV6-5 and TRBJ1-4; 8 bases map to TRBD1. Looked up from germline, CDR1 is MNHEY and CDR2 is SVGAGI. The CDR3 extends over 14 amino acids. The junction had 3 bases not matched to a gene; V was cut back by 6 bases and J by 3 bases. This chain's CDR3 is CASSRGLSNEKLFF. DNA of the CDR3: TGTGCCAGCAGCAGGGGGCTGTCTAATGAAAAACTGTTTTTT.

The genes are TRBV19 and TRBJ2-3; 10 positions agree with TRBD1. The CDR3 runs 16 residues. Germline-derived CDR1 and CDR2 are LNHDA and SQIVND (reference sequence). With 4 bases clipped from V and 5 bases from J, the junction kept 9 bases outside the gene matches. The DNA of the CDR3 is TGTGCCAGTAGTACCCCGACAGGGGGCTTGATAGATACGCAGTATTTT. Translation: CASSTPTGGLIDTQYF.

The chain joins TRBV5-1 to TRBJ2-1; 8 nucleotides line up with TRBD2. CDR1 and CDR2 from the germline V gene are SGHRS and YFSETQ. V shed 4 bases, J shed 1 base, and the junction held 7 bases outside the gene matches. This CDR3 has 16 amino acids. CDR3 protein: CASSATSGPSYNEQFF. The CDR3 bases are TGCGCCAGCAGCGCTACTAGCGGCCCTTCCTACAATGAGCAGTTCTTC. Full variable domain (rest looked up from reference TRBV5-1 and TRBJ2-1): KAGVTQTPRYLIKTRGQQVTLSCSPISGHRSVSWYQQTPGQGLQFLFEYFSETQRNKGNFPGRFSGRQFSNSRSEMNVSTLELGDSALYLCASSATSGPSYNEQFFGPGTRLTVL.

V gene TRBV5-1 combines with J gene TRBJ1-6, with a tentative D call TRBD1 (6 bases). This CDR3 is built from 17 residues. V dropped 2 bases and J dropped 1 base, with 13 bases sitting between them. The V gene's germline CDR1 is SGHRS and CDR2 YFSETQ. The CDR3 bases are TGCGCCAGCAGCTTACGGGGGGCTGGGTCCTATAATTCACCCCTCCACTTT. Translating gives CASSLRGAGSYNSPLHF.

The genes are TRBV6-5 and TRBJ2-1, with 10 bases lining up with TRBD1. CDR1 is MNHEY and CDR2 is SVGAGI in the germline V gene. Trimming at V came to 6 bases and at J to 7 bases, leaving 6 bases not matched to a gene. The CDR3 consists of 14 residues. CDR3 region: CASRRQGARNEQFF. For the CDR3, the DNA is TGTGCCAGCAGACGACAGGGGGCTAGGAATGAGCAGTTCTTC.

This chain uses TRBV19 with TRBJ2-7; maybe TRBD1 (5 bases). This CDR3 region has 14 residues. Trimming shortened V by 2 bases and J by 1 base, and 9 bases separated the two germline ends. Germline V lookup: CDR1 LNHDA, CDR2 SQIVND (reference sequence). CDR3: CASSISTESYEQYF. CDR3 nucleotides: TGTGCCAGTAGTATATCGACAGAATCCTACGAGCAGTACTTC.

The chain uses TRBV2 and TRBJ2-6; D ambiguous. The length of the CDR3 is 12 residues. CDR1 and CDR2 (germline): SNHLY, FYNNEI. Trimming cost V 9 bases and J 1 base, with 4 bases left between them. The CDR3 nucleotides are TGTGCCAGGAGTTCTGGGGCCAACGTCCTGACTTTC. It encodes CARSSGANVLTF.

This clone was detected only a few times. The gene calls are TRBV18 and TRBJ2-3; 8 nucleotides align to TRBD2. The J segment lost 6 bases and the V segment lost 5 bases, leaving 7 bases of the junction unmatched. The germline V gene has CDR1 KGHSH and CDR2 LQKENI. The length of the CDR3 is 14 residues. This CDR3 reads CASSTGTRSDTQYF. CDR3 sequence (DNA): TGTGCCAGCTCAACAGGGACTAGAAGTGATACGCAGTATTTT.

The rearrangement uses TRBV7-9 and TRBJ2-1, with 11 bases fitting TRBD2. This CDR3 is built from 16 residues. Germline V gives CDR1 SEHNR, CDR2 FQNEAQ (reference sequence). The V and J ends lost 1 base and 7 bases, in that order; junction bases with no gene match: 6. The CDR3 DNA reads TGTGCCAGCAGCTTAGTCGGGACTAGCGGCAGGAATGAGCAGTTCTTC. This encodes CASSLVGTSGRNEQFF.

This rearrangement joins TRBV21-1 to TRBJ2-3; the tabulated D call, TRBD1, remains unverified against the DNA. TRBV21-1 is marked as a pseudogene. This CDR3 has 18 amino acids. CDR3 region: CASSAGPGQGVGTDTQYF. For the CDR3, the DNA is TGTGCCAGCAGCGCAGGCCCGGGACAGGGTGTGGGCACAGATACGCAGTATTTT.

The rearrangement links TRBV5-1 to TRBJ1-2; D is unclear. The germline V gene encodes CDR1 SGHRS and CDR2 YFSETQ. The germline V and J ends were trimmed by 0 bases and 8 bases, with 17 bases remaining between them. The CDR3 consists of 15 residues. This CDR3 reads CASSLDPGLPEGYTF. The CDR3 bases are TGCGCCAGCAGCTTGGATCCGGGCCTCCCCGAGGGCTACACCTTC.

The chain recombines TRBV7-8 with TRBJ2-3, with 7 nucleotides matching TRBD2. From germline, CDR1 is SGHVS and CDR2 FQNEAQ. The CDR3 has 15 residues. Germline trimming cut 3 bases from V and 4 bases from J; bases unmatched to any gene: 7. As DNA, the CDR3 is TGTGCCAGCAGCTTGGAGGGAGGGGCGGCAGATACGCAGTATTTT. This sequence encodes CASSLEGGAADTQYF.

The V gene is TRBV28, the J gene TRBJ2-6; TRBD2 agrees at 10 bases. Germline V lookup: CDR1 MDHEN, CDR2 SYDVKM. The V segment lost 8 bases and the J segment 4 bases; nucleotides outside the gene matches: 5. This CDR3 comprises 15 residues. CDR3 bases: TGTGCCAGCGGGCTAGCGGGAGCCGGGGCCAACGTCCTGACTTTC. Amino acids: CASGLAGAGANVLTF.

V gene TRBV2 combines with J gene TRBJ2-7; the D is unclear. The CDR3 loop spans 14 amino acids. V was shortened by 3 bases and J by 1 base, with 10 bases between the two germline ends. CDR1 is SNHLY, CDR2 FYNNEI, per germline. CDR3 DNA sequence: TGTGCCAGCAGTGACCCCCGGCGGTCCTACGAGCAGTACTTC. Translated, it gives CASSDPRRSYEQYF.

This rearrangement joins TRBV5-1 to TRBJ1-1; D is perhaps TRBD1 (6 bases). The CDR3 length is 13 residues. Germline values: CDR1 SGHRS, CDR2 YFSETQ. Trimming cost V 5 bases and J 6 bases, with 14 bases left between them. The CDR3 DNA reads as TGCGCCAGCAGATATGATGGGGGCGCTGAAGCTTTCTTT. It codes for CASRYDGGAEAFF.

The CDR3 reads CASSETGGKNIQYF. CDR3 in DNA: TGTGCCAGCAGTGAAACAGGGGGCAAAAACATTCAGTACTTC. The chain has TRBV25-1 and TRBJ2-4; 8 bases agree with TRBD1. Germline assignment: CDR1 MGHDK and CDR2 SYGVNS. This CDR3 spans 14 amino acids. The V and J ends lost 2 bases and 3 bases, in that order; junction bases with no gene match: 0.

The chain combines TRBV7-9 with TRBJ2-3, with TRBD2 matching over 11 bases. Germline trimming cut 5 bases from V and 0 bases from J; bases unmatched to any gene: 10. Germline V gene data show CDR1 as SEHNR and CDR2 as FQNEAQ (reference sequence). The CDR3 totals 18 residues. The CDR3 region is CASSLRTGTSGSTDTQYF. CDR3 bases: TGTGCCAGCAGCCTTAGAACCGGGACTAGCGGCAGCACAGATACGCAGTATTTT.